Below, 27 T cell receptor beta chains from the same sample are listed, as sequenced in a study of early T cells in non-severe SARS-CoV-2 infection (dated by TCRdb to the early 2020s). The library was built by means of 5' RACE. The sequencing machine was a NextSeq 500. TCRdb ran its own pipeline on the public reads, namely fastp trimming at Q25 and MiXCR clone calling, and kept in-frame beta chains. Every distinct CDR3 protein forms one entry, paired with its most common genes and DNA. The sample profile shows roughly 63,000 distinct CDR3 sequences; over 10% of them were found once. The ten largest clones add up to less than 6% of the sample. Sequences were obtained from whole blood. The origin of the receptors is an adult who was a healthcare worker with PCR-confirmed SARS-CoV-2 infection or an uninfected control (not recorded which).

This clonotype was observed many times. The V and J genes are TRBV29-1 and TRBJ1-3; D perhaps matches TRBD1 (6 bases). The V gene lost 4 bases and the J gene lost 4 bases, with 14 bases spanning the gap. The V gene's germline CDR1 is SQVTM and CDR2 ANQGSEA. CDR3 length equals 14 residues. CDR3 sequence (DNA): TGCAGCGTTGCCCAGGGGTCAACCGGAAACACCATATATTTT. Translating it yields CSVAQGSTGNTIYF. The variable domain in full, completed from reference TRBV29-1 and TRBJ1-3, reads SAVISQKPSRDICQRGTSLTIQCQVDSQVTMMFWYRQQPGQSLTLIATANQGSEATYESGFVIDKFPISRPNLTFSTLTVSNMSPEDSSIYLCSVAQGSTGNTIYFGEGSWLTVV.

In this sample, this clonotype turned up many times. The V and J genes are TRBV5-5 and TRBJ2-3; a possible D gene is TRBD1 (7 bases). V was cut by 2 bases and J by 3 bases, with 10 bases left in between. Germline lookup yields CDR1 SGHKS and CDR2 YYEKEE (reference sequence). The CDR3 extends over 14 amino acids. The CDR3 protein is CASSFSGGTDTQYF. DNA for the CDR3: TGTGCCAGCAGCTTCTCAGGGGGGACAGATACGCAGTATTTT. Full variable domain (rest looked up from reference TRBV5-5 and TRBJ2-3): DAGVTQSPTHLIKTRGQQVTLRCSPISGHKSVSWYQQVLGQGPQFIFQYYEKEERGRGNFPDRFSARQFPNYSSELNVNALLLGDSALYLCASSFSGGTDTQYFGPGTRLTVL.

This clonotype appeared many times. The chain employs TRBV14 and TRBJ1-1; D is possibly TRBD1 (6 bases). The CDR3 runs to 13 residues. V shed 5 bases and J shed 4 bases, with 11 bases lying between them. Germline V lookup: CDR1 SGHDN, CDR2 FVKESK. This CDR3 is CASSLTGGTEAFF. As DNA, the CDR3 is TGTGCCAGCAGCTTGACAGGTGGCACTGAAGCTTTCTTT.

V usage is TRBV29-1 and J usage is TRBJ2-2; TRBD1 or TRBD2 may be the D gene (5 bases each). The CDR3 is made up of 13 amino acids. Trimming left V 7 bases short and J 5 bases short, with 14 bases between. Germline V gene data show CDR1 as SQVTM and CDR2 as ANQGSEA. The DNA of the CDR3 is TGCAGCGGGGGACGGGGTGATACCGGGGAGCTGTTTTTT. The encoded protein is CSGGRGDTGELFF.

This clonotype occurred many times. The chain uses TRBV6-2 or TRBV6-3 and TRBJ2-2; possible D gene TRBD2, 6 bases. The length of the CDR3 is 16 residues. CDR1 and CDR2 (germline): MNHEY, SVGEGT. V lost 7 bases and J 4 bases, leaving 19 bases between the germline ends. CDR3 sequence (DNA): TGTGCCAGCAAGCGAGGGTCTAGCGAAACCACCGGGGAGCTGTTTTTT. Residues: CASKRGSSETTGELFF.

This clonotype has a count of ten or more. The chain has TRBV5-1 and TRBJ2-7; 9 nucleotides agree with TRBD1. Per the germline V gene, CDR1 is SGHRS and CDR2 is YFSETQ. The CDR3 has 18 amino acids. With V trimmed by 0 bases and J by 6 bases, 16 bases remained unmatched. CDR3 residues: CASSLGGQGLSPSPEQYF. In nucleotides, the CDR3 is TGCGCCAGCAGCTTGGGGGGACAGGGCCTATCCCCCTCCCCCGAGCAGTACTTC.

In its sample, this clonotype was seen many times. The chain's CDR3 is CASSRDYSTDTQYF. The CDR3 region has the DNA TGTGCCAGCAGCCGGGACTATAGCACAGATACGCAGTATTTT. The chain recombines TRBV6-4 with TRBJ2-3; 7 nucleotides align to TRBD2. Germline loops: CDR1 MRHNA, CDR2 SNTAGT. V lost 6 bases, J lost 0 bases, and 3 bases stayed unmatched. The CDR3 is made up of 14 amino acids.

This clonotype was observed many times. Here the CDR3 DNA reads TGTGCCAGCAGTCCTACAGGGGAGCATGGCTACACCTTC. Residues: CASSPTGEHGYTF. The chain carries TRBV12-3 or TRBV12-4 and TRBJ1-2; 7 bases are a match to TRBD1. J gave up 6 bases and V 5 bases, and 6 bases lay outside the gene matches. There are 13 residues in the CDR3.

The chain is built from TRBV29-1 and TRBJ2-1, with D maybe TRBD2 (7 bases). This CDR3 comprises 16 residues. Trimming stripped 6 bases from V and 6 bases from J, with 24 bases between. Germline V gives CDR1 SQVTM, CDR2 ANQGSEA. The CDR3 region is CSVANLMGGGRNEQFF. DNA for the CDR3: TGCAGCGTCGCCAACCTGATGGGGGGGGGCCGCAATGAGCAGTTCTTC.

A word on this clonotype: A much larger clone differs by one base, so this may be a read error. V is TRBV29-1 and J is TRBJ2-5; 7 nucleotides line up with TRBD2. Germline-derived CDR1 and CDR2 are SQVTM and ANQGSEA. V shed 5 bases, J shed 5 bases, and the junction held 8 bases outside the gene matches. The CDR3 consists of 13 residues. DNA of the CDR3: TGCAGCGTTACGGGGGGACCGCAGGAGACCCAGTACTTC. This sequence encodes CSVTGGPQETQYF.

This clonotype was recorded many times. V and J are TRBV25-1 and TRBJ1-4; D gene unclear. This CDR3 has 14 amino acids. The ends were cut back, 5 bases at V and 8 bases at J, with 15 bases in the middle. Per germline, CDR1 MGHDK and CDR2 SYGVNS. For the CDR3, the DNA is TGTGCCAGCAGTTTTCAGAGTGGTAGGGAAAAACTGTTTTTT. Its protein product is CASSFQSGREKLFF.

This clonotype was seen ten or more times. This chain links TRBV9 with TRBJ1-6, with a weak D call TRBD1 (5 bases). Between the trimmed V and J ends, which lost 0 bases and 10 bases, there was a span of 26 bases. Germline lookup yields CDR1 SGDLS and CDR2 YYNGEE. The CDR3 has 19 amino acids. The CDR3 sequence: CASSVGPAYQTDDISPLHF. The CDR3, as DNA: TGTGCCAGCAGCGTAGGCCCAGCCTATCAGACAGACGATATATCACCCCTCCACTTT. Complete variable domain (other parts from reference TRBV9 and TRBJ1-6): DSGVTQTPKHLITATGQRVTLRCSPRSGDLSVYWYQQSLDQGLQFLIQYYNGEERAKGNILERFSAQQFPDLHSELNLSSLELGDSALYFCASSVGPAYQTDDISPLHFGNGTRLTVT.

The table lists this clonotype with many counts. V gene TRBV27 combines with J gene TRBJ2-2; D may be TRBD2 (7 bases). The V end lost 7 bases, the J end lost 0 bases, and 9 bases lay between the germline ends. Germline V gives CDR1 MNHEY, CDR2 SMNVEV (reference sequence). The CDR3 is 14 amino acids. The CDR3 loop is CASKGGANTGELFF. The DNA of the CDR3 is TGTGCCAGCAAAGGGGGGGCGAACACCGGGGAGCTGTTTTTT.

The V and J genes are TRBV20-1 and TRBJ1-1, with TRBD1 as a possible D gene (6 bases). V lost 3 bases and J lost 3, with 17 bases in between. The germline CDR1 and CDR2 sequences are DFQATT and SNEGSKA (reference sequence). This CDR3 has 15 amino acids. CDR3 residues: CSASRDTTGYTEAFF. CDR3 nucleotides: TGCAGTGCTAGTAGGGACACAACTGGGTACACTGAAGCTTTCTTT.

This clonotype was counted a few times. The chain joins TRBV9 to TRBJ2-1; 8 positions match TRBD1. With V trimmed by 4 bases and J by 4 bases, 4 bases remained unmatched. The CDR3 totals 14 residues. The germline gives CDR1 SGDLS, CDR2 YYNGEE. The CDR3 DNA is TGTGCCAGCAGCACGACAGGGGCGTACAATGAGCAGTTCTTC. Translating it yields CASSTTGAYNEQFF.

The rearrangement links TRBV9 to TRBJ2-2, with D hard to call. The ends were cut back, 6 bases at V and 5 bases at J, with 8 bases in the middle. Germline CDR1 SGDLS, CDR2 YYNGEE. The CDR3 totals 12 residues. In nucleotides, the CDR3 is TGTGCCAGCATCCCGCGGACCGGGGAGCTGTTTTTT. Amino acids: CASIPRTGELFF.

This clonotype was detected ten times or more. The chain carries TRBV7-2 and TRBJ1-2; D gene unclear. Germline V gene sequence: CDR1 SGHTA, CDR2 FQGNSA. Trimming left V 4 bases short and J 4 bases short, with 7 bases between. CDR3 length equals 12 residues. CDR3 nucleotide sequence: TGTGCCAGCAGCTCGAACAGCTATGGCTACACCTTC. Protein product: CASSSNSYGYTF.

This clonotype has ten or more counts. The chain couples TRBV4-1 to TRBJ2-5, with 8 positions matching TRBD2. With V trimmed by 1 base and J by 3 bases, 4 bases remained unmatched. The CDR3 sequence is 15 residues long. In germline, CDR1 is MGHRA, CDR2 YSYEKL. The CDR3 loop is CASSQVGRGEETQYF. For the CDR3, the DNA is TGCGCCAGCAGCCAAGTTGGGCGGGGGGAAGAGACCCAGTACTTC.

This clonotype was found many times. This chain connects TRBV6-5 to TRBJ2-7; no clear D. V was clipped by 0 bases and J by 0 bases, with 21 bases between them. The CDR3 has 19 residues. Per germline, CDR1 MNHEY and CDR2 SVGAGI. The CDR3 nucleotides read TGTGCCAGCAGTTACTCGAAAGGCACCACGTCGATTAGCTCCTACGAGCAGTACTTC. It translates to CASSYSKGTTSISSYEQYF.

The chain has TRBV14 and TRBJ2-5; D is unresolved. Trimming stripped 2 bases from V and 2 bases from J, with 15 bases between. Germline assignment: CDR1 SGHDN and CDR2 FVKESK. The CDR3 consists of 16 residues. The CDR3, as DNA: TGTGCCAGCAGCCAATCTTTTCGGAGACAACAAGAGACCCAGTACTTC. This translates into CASSQSFRRQQETQYF.

There are a few counts of this clonotype. The chain combines TRBV12-3 or TRBV12-4 with TRBJ1-1, with a tentative D call TRBD1 (5 bases). The CDR3 has 13 residues. V gave up 4 bases and J gave up 4 bases, with 10 bases separating them. The CDR3 region is CASSYTGLTEAFF. The CDR3 DNA follows: TGTGCCAGCAGTTACACAGGTCTCACTGAAGCTTTCTTT.

A few counts support this clonotype. This sequence joins TRBV9 and TRBJ2-1, with 7 bases identical to TRBD2. The CDR3 extends over 13 amino acids. The trim removed 3 bases at V and 10 bases at J, leaving 7 bases unmatched. CDR1 is SGDLS and CDR2 is YYNGEE in the germline V gene. This chain's CDR3 is CASSETPGLEQFF. CDR3 coding DNA: TGTGCCAGCAGCGAGACGCCGGGACTAGAGCAGTTCTTC.

In the case of this clonotype: No conserved phenylalanine or tryptophan is present at the end of the CDR3, so a read error is the likely explanation. The V and J genes are TRBV4-2 and TRBJ1-2, with 7 bases aligning to TRBD1. The CDR3 spans 17 residues. Per germline, CDR1 LGHNA and CDR2 YNFKEQ. V gave up 1 base and J gave up 2 bases; unmatched junction bases: 10. The CDR3: CASSQVGAGQQNYGYTS. The CDR3, as DNA: TGTGCCAGCAGCCAAGTCGGGGCGGGACAGCAGAACTATGGCTACACCTCC.

The chain recombines TRBV6-2 or TRBV6-3 with TRBJ1-1, with TRBD1 matching 7 bases. V trimming: 5 bases; J trimming: 7 bases; junction bases outside the gene matches: 7. Germline-derived CDR1 and CDR2 are MNHEY and SVGEGT. The CDR3 loop spans 13 amino acids. The CDR3 region has the DNA TGTGCCAGCAGTAGGGACAGCCAGCATGAAGCTTTCTTT. Amino acids: CASSRDSQHEAFF.

This rearrangement joins TRBV10-2 to TRBJ1-1, with D uncertain. This CDR3 is built from 12 residues. The germline V and J ends were trimmed by 3 bases and 4 bases, with 6 bases remaining between them. Germline lookup yields CDR1 WSHSY and CDR2 SAAADI. The CDR3 sequence is CASSDSITEAFF. The DNA for the CDR3 is TGCGCCAGCAGTGATAGTATCACTGAAGCTTTCTTT.

The sample holds many counts of this clonotype. The chain couples TRBV6-2 or TRBV6-3 to TRBJ2-7; TRBD1 is a possible D gene (7 bases). CDR1 is MNHEY and CDR2 is SVGEGT in the germline V gene. The CDR3 is made up of 13 amino acids. Trimming cost V 10 bases and J 6 bases, with 19 bases left between them. The DNA for the CDR3 is TGTGCCACCCTCGACAGGGAAGCGGGCGAGCAGTACTTC. Its protein product is CATLDREAGEQYF.

The sample holds many counts of this clonotype. V and J are TRBV11-2 and TRBJ1-5; unclear D gene. V gave up 1 base and J gave up 7 bases, with 8 bases separating them. The CDR3 runs to 13 residues. Germline-derived CDR1 and CDR2 are SGHAT and FQNNGV. CDR3 nucleotide sequence: TGTGCCAGCAGCTTAGCGGGTTGGCAGCCCCAGCATTTT. Residues: CASSLAGWQPQHF.